These T cell receptor beta chains were read from a single sample in a study of cytomegalovirus exposure and HLA in healthy donors. This table comes from immunoSEQ multiplex PCR, and its TCRdb copy is limited to in-frame clones, with some not included. The table includes more than 85,000 clones, approximately 78% detected once. Sequenced input: PBMCs. The source of these receptors is a woman aged 25 to 39 in good health and CMV-seronegative. CDR3s include the opening cysteine and the closing phenylalanine or tryptophan. The order of the fields is D gene, J gene, V gene, clone size, CDR3 DNA, CDR3 protein. The D gene is left open where the match is weak. Clone size is given for some rows only: seen once, a few or many times, or a class if the clone is expanded.

d_gene: TRBD1; j_gene: TRBJ2-7; v_gene: TRBV27; abundance: .; CDR3nt: TGTGCCAGCACCCGGACAGGGGGCACCTACGAGCAGTACTTC; CDR3aa: CASTRTGGTYEQYF
d_gene: TRBD1; j_gene: TRBJ1-1; v_gene: TRBV5-1; abundance: .; CDR3nt: TGCGCCAGCAGCTTGTTGGACAGGGTGTCTGGAACTGAAGCTTTCTTT; CDR3aa: CASSLLDRVSGTEAFF
d_gene: .; j_gene: TRBJ2-7; v_gene: TRBV29-1; abundance: few; CDR3nt: TGCAGCGTTGAAGCCCAGGGCTACGAGCAGTACTTC; CDR3aa: CSVEAQGYEQYF
d_gene: .; j_gene: TRBJ2-7; v_gene: TRBV1; abundance: .; CDR3nt: TGCACCAGCGACAAAAACATTGCGGGAGGGGAGACGGTCTACGAGCAGTACTTC; CDR3aa: CTSDKNIAGGETVYEQYF
d_gene: .; j_gene: TRBJ1-2; v_gene: TRBV11-2; abundance: .; CDR3nt: TGTGCCAGCAGCTTAGATCCCCGGGATGGCTACACCTTC; CDR3aa: CASSLDPRDGYTF
d_gene: TRBD1; j_gene: TRBJ2-7; v_gene: TRBV5-4; abundance: .; CDR3nt: TGTGCCAGCAGCTTGGCCGGGACAGTCGAGCAGTACTTC; CDR3aa: CASSLAGTVEQYF
d_gene: .; j_gene: TRBJ2-7; v_gene: TRBV6-1; abundance: once; CDR3nt: TGTGCCATCCGGCAGGGCAGCAACGAGCAGTACTTC; CDR3aa: CAIRQGSNEQYF
d_gene: TRBD2; j_gene: TRBJ2-1; v_gene: TRBV9; abundance: .; CDR3nt: TGTGCCAGCAGCCTAAGCGGGAGCAGGTCCAATGAGCAGTTCTTC; CDR3aa: CASSLSGSRSNEQFF
d_gene: TRBD1; j_gene: TRBJ1-1; v_gene: TRBV6-5; abundance: .; CDR3nt: TGTGCCAGCAGTCGACAGGGGGCCACTGAAGCTTTCTTT; CDR3aa: CASSRQGATEAFF
d_gene: .; j_gene: TRBJ2-5; v_gene: TRBV18; abundance: .; CDR3nt: TGTGCCAGCTCACGAGACAGATTAGACTGGGAGACCCAGTACTTC; CDR3aa: CASSRDRLDWETQYF
d_gene: .; j_gene: TRBJ1-2; v_gene: TRBV6-5; abundance: .; CDR3nt: TGTGCCAGCACTTCCCTCTGGGGCCAAAAATTGTGGTTC; CDR3aa: CASTSLWGQKLWF
d_gene: .; j_gene: TRBJ2-1; v_gene: TRBV10-3; abundance: .; CDR3nt: TGTGCCATCAATGAGGCGGGAAGCTCCTACAATGAGCAGTTCTTC; CDR3aa: CAINEAGSSYNEQFF
d_gene: TRBD2; j_gene: TRBJ2-5; v_gene: TRBV2; abundance: .; CDR3nt: TGTGCCAGCAGTGAAGCCCTCCCTTTTAGGGGAGGGCTGGAGACCCAGTACTTC; CDR3aa: CASSEALPFRGGLETQYF
d_gene: .; j_gene: TRBJ2-7; v_gene: TRBV6-5; abundance: .; CDR3nt: TGTGCCAGCAGTTACTCGCGTACCCACTCCTACGAGCAGTACTTC; CDR3aa: CASSYSRTHSYEQYF
d_gene: .; j_gene: TRBJ2-2; v_gene: TRBV18; abundance: .; CDR3nt: TGTGCCAGCTCGCGGGAACAGATATCCGGGGAGCTGTTTTTT; CDR3aa: CASSREQISGELFF
d_gene: TRBD1; j_gene: TRBJ2-7; v_gene: TRBV28; abundance: .; CDR3nt: TGTGCCAGCAAGTCGGCGGGACAGGGCTACGAGCAGTACTTC; CDR3aa: CASKSAGQGYEQYF
d_gene: .; j_gene: TRBJ1-2; v_gene: TRBV19; abundance: .; CDR3nt: TGTGCCGTCTTACACGACAGGTCTCCGTATGGCTACACCTTC; CDR3aa: CAVLHDRSPYGYTF
d_gene: TRBD1; j_gene: TRBJ2-5; v_gene: TRBV27; abundance: .; CDR3nt: TGTGCCAGCAGCACCGGGACAGGGGGAGAGACCCAGTACTTC; CDR3aa: CASSTGTGGETQYF
d_gene: TRBD2; j_gene: TRBJ2-7; v_gene: TRBV28; abundance: .; CDR3nt: TGTGCCAGCAGTTCCCCACCTAGCGGGGTTTACGAGCAGTACTTC; CDR3aa: CASSSPPSGVYEQYF
d_gene: TRBD1; j_gene: TRBJ2-5; v_gene: TRBV6-1; abundance: few; CDR3nt: TGTGCCAGCAGTGAAGCTCCGGGACAGGCAGAGACCCAGTACTTC; CDR3aa: CASSEAPGQAETQYF
d_gene: .; j_gene: TRBJ1-1; v_gene: TRBV10-2; abundance: once; CDR3nt: TGCGCCAGCAGTGGCACAGCGAACACTGAAGCTTTCTTT; CDR3aa: CASSGTANTEAFF
d_gene: TRBD1; j_gene: TRBJ1-1; v_gene: TRBV19; abundance: .; CDR3nt: TGTGCCAGTAGACAGGGGGTGAGGACTGAAGCTTTCTTT; CDR3aa: CASRQGVRTEAFF
d_gene: .; j_gene: TRBJ2-7; v_gene: TRBV7-9; abundance: .; CDR3nt: TGTGCCAGCAGCGCTACCTCCCTCCCCTACGAGCAGTACTTC; CDR3aa: CASSATSLPYEQYF
d_gene: .; j_gene: TRBJ1-3; v_gene: TRBV5-4; abundance: .; CDR3nt: TGTGCCAGCAGCCTCTTGGGAAACACCATATATTTT; CDR3aa: CASSLLGNTIYF
d_gene: TRBD1; j_gene: TRBJ1-2; v_gene: TRBV20-1; abundance: .; CDR3nt: TGCAGTGCCCGACAGGGACTTGGCTACACCTTC; CDR3aa: CSARQGLGYTF
d_gene: TRBD2; j_gene: TRBJ2-1; v_gene: TRBV30; abundance: .; CDR3nt: TGTGCCTGGGAGTCGCGGGCGCGGGGGACCATTAGCTCCTACAATGAGCAGTTCTTC; CDR3aa: CAWESRARGTISSYNEQFF
d_gene: TRBD2; j_gene: TRBJ2-7; v_gene: TRBV6-4; abundance: .; CDR3nt: TGTGCCAGCAGTGACGGGTTGACGGGGGGATCCTACGAGCAGTACTTC; CDR3aa: CASSDGLTGGSYEQYF
d_gene: .; j_gene: TRBJ2-3; v_gene: TRBV28; abundance: .; CDR3nt: TGTGCCAGCAGTTTGGCAATCACAGATACGCAGTATTTT; CDR3aa: CASSLAITDTQYF
d_gene: TRBD1; j_gene: TRBJ1-1; v_gene: TRBV7-3; abundance: .; CDR3nt: TGTGCCAGCAAGCAGGGGGCGGGAGGGACTGAAGCTTTCTTT; CDR3aa: CASKQGAGGTEAFF
d_gene: TRBD1; j_gene: TRBJ2-3; v_gene: TRBV4-3; abundance: .; CDR3nt: TGCGCCAGCAGCCAAGCACAGGGGACAGATACGCAGTATTTT; CDR3aa: CASSQAQGTDTQYF
d_gene: .; j_gene: TRBJ1-5; v_gene: TRBV4-1; abundance: .; CDR3nt: TGCGCCAGCAGCCAAGAGATTTCGCGGAATCAGCCCCAGCATTTT; CDR3aa: CASSQEISRNQPQHF
d_gene: .; j_gene: TRBJ1-6; v_gene: TRBV6-5; abundance: .; CDR3nt: TGTGCCAGCAGTTTCAGTCCGGGTTCCTATAATTCACCCCTCCACTTT; CDR3aa: CASSFSPGSYNSPLHF
d_gene: .; j_gene: TRBJ1-5; v_gene: TRBV28; abundance: .; CDR3nt: TGTGCCAGCAGTTTCCACCAGTGGAGCAATCAGCCCCAGCATTTT; CDR3aa: CASSFHQWSNQPQHF
d_gene: TRBD1; j_gene: TRBJ2-7; v_gene: TRBV7-7; abundance: few; CDR3nt: TGTGCCAGCAGCGAAGGACAGGGGGGGTACGAGCAGTACTTC; CDR3aa: CASSEGQGGYEQYF
d_gene: .; j_gene: TRBJ2-7; v_gene: TRBV6-1; abundance: once; CDR3nt: TGTGCCAGCAGAGGTAGGAGACAGGCCTACGAGCAGTACTTC; CDR3aa: CASRGRRQAYEQYF
d_gene: TRBD1; j_gene: TRBJ1-2; v_gene: TRBV29-1; abundance: .; CDR3nt: TGCAGCGTGGACAGGGGGTACTATGGCTACACCTTC; CDR3aa: CSVDRGYYGYTF
d_gene: TRBD2; j_gene: TRBJ2-5; v_gene: TRBV9; abundance: .; CDR3nt: TGTGCCAGCAGCGTAGATACTAGCGGGGGCCTCCAAGAGACCCAGTACTTC; CDR3aa: CASSVDTSGGLQETQYF
d_gene: TRBD1; j_gene: TRBJ1-2; v_gene: TRBV14; abundance: .; CDR3nt: TGTGCCAGCAGCCAGGGACAGGGCTATGGCTACACCTTC; CDR3aa: CASSQGQGYGYTF
d_gene: .; j_gene: TRBJ1-5; v_gene: TRBV4-3; abundance: .; CDR3nt: TGCGCCAGCAGCCAAGATCGGAGGGGCAATCAGCCCCAGCATTTT; CDR3aa: CASSQDRRGNQPQHF
d_gene: TRBD2; j_gene: TRBJ2-3; v_gene: TRBV4-2; abundance: .; CDR3nt: TGTGCCAGCAGCAAACTCGAGCGGGAGTGGTCGACAGATACGCAGTATTTT; CDR3aa: CASSKLEREWSTDTQYF